The next 8 T cell receptor beta chains were all read from a single sample in a study of blood T cell repertoires in COVID-19 (dated by TCRdb to the early 2020s). Libraries came from the immunoSEQ multiplex PCR assay. Entries here come from immuneACCESS through TCRdb and include only in-frame sequences with V and J called. Some clones fail to appear in such tables; in the studies checked, an unresolved V gene covers under half of the shortfall, and the cause of the remainder is unknown. In this sample the table shows approximately 350,000 clones, approximately 86% of which occur a single time. The ten largest make up 7.1% of the sample. Sample: peripheral blood. The receptors were sampled from a woman aged 60-75 years with COVID-19, enrolled during active disease.

V gene TRBV4-2 combines with J gene TRBJ1-2; 7 bases agree with TRBD1. This CDR3 is 16 amino acids long. J was trimmed by 3 bases and V by 2 bases; bases with no gene match: 9. Germline V lookup: CDR1 LGHNA, CDR2 YNFKEQ. The CDR3 sequence is CASSQSGGQGHYGYTF. The CDR3 region has the DNA TGTGCCAGCAGCCAATCAGGGGGGCAGGGCCACTATGGCTACACCTTC.

This clone has just one count. The chain is built from TRBV6-6 and TRBJ1-2, with D unclear. Germline V CDR1 and CDR2: MNHNY, SVGAGI (reference sequence). The CDR3 has 12 amino acids. V was pared by 2 bases and J by 6 bases, with 7 bases between. CDR3 coding DNA: TGTGCCAGCAGTTACGGGCCAGATGGCTACACCTTC. Residues: CASSYGPDGYTF.

The chain has TRBV18 and TRBJ1-4; 8 bases fit TRBD1. CDR3 length: 16 residues. CDR1 is KGHSH and CDR2 is LQKENI in the germline V gene. The V segment lost 5 bases and the J segment 2 bases; nucleotides outside the gene matches: 7. The CDR3 region is CASSSQGAGTNEKLFF. The CDR3 DNA is TGTGCCAGCTCATCTCAGGGGGCTGGGACTAATGAAAAACTGTTTTTT.

This sequence joins TRBV7-3 and TRBJ2-1; D possibly corresponds to TRBD2 (5 bases). V was cut by 1 base and J by 7 bases, with 20 bases left in between. The CDR3 is made up of 17 amino acids. Germline values: CDR1 SGHTA, CDR2 FQGTGA. The DNA for the CDR3 is TGTGCCAGCAGCTTAATCGCTAGCTCTCGAGGTGGAAATGAGCAGTTCTTC. Translating it yields CASSLIASSRGGNEQFF.

V and J are TRBV11-3 and TRBJ1-1, with D unclear. Germline V gene lookup returns CDR1 SGHNT and CDR2 YENEEA. V was shortened by 5 bases and J by 2 bases, with 12 bases between the two germline ends. CDR3 length equals 14 residues. This chain's CDR3 is CASSPQPVNTEAFF. The DNA for the CDR3 is TGTGCCAGCAGCCCTCAACCGGTTAACACTGAAGCTTTCTTT.

V gene TRBV6-5 combines with J gene TRBJ1-1; no clear D. Germline CDR1 reads MNHEY; CDR2 reads SVGAGI. This CDR3 is built from 14 residues. V lost 6 bases and J lost 5, with 16 bases in between. The CDR3 DNA follows: TGTGCCAGCAGCCTCCGGACGGAGGCGACTGAAGCTTTCTTT. It yields the protein CASSLRTEATEAFF.

The chain carries TRBV7-9 and TRBJ2-7; D possibly corresponds to TRBD1 (5 bases). CDR3 length equals 15 residues. The germline V gene encodes CDR1 SEHNR and CDR2 FQNEAQ (reference sequence). V was clipped by 5 bases and J by 4 bases, with 18 bases between them. The CDR3 nucleotides are TGTGCCAGCAGCCACCCCGTGGACACAACTTACGAGCAGTACTTC. Translation gives CASSHPVDTTYEQYF.

The chain links TRBV5-4 to TRBJ1-4; TRBD1 is a possible D gene (6 bases). V was trimmed by 0 bases and J by 1 base, leaving 10 bases between them. The CDR3 consists of 16 residues. Germline CDR1 is SGHNT and CDR2 is YYREEE (reference sequence). The CDR3 sequence: CASSLGIQGTNEKLFF. The CDR3 DNA follows: TGTGCCAGCAGCTTGGGGATACAGGGAACTAATGAAAAACTGTTTTTT.